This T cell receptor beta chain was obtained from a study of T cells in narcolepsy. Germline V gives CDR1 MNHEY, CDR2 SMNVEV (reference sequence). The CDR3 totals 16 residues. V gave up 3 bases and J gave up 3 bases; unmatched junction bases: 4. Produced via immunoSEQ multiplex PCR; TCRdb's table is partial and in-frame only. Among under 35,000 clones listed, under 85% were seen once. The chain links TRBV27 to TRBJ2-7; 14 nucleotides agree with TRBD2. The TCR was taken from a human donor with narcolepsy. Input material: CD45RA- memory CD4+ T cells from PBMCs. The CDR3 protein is CASSFSGLAGGYEQYF. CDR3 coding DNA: TGTGCCAGCAGTTTCTCCGGACTAGCGGGGGGCTACGAGCAGTACTTC.